This T cell receptor (beta chain) was identified in a study of early T cells in non-severe SARS-CoV-2 infection. Looking at the study overall: Unsorted whole blood bulk RNA was sequenced, with unpaired chains.

This clonotype was counted at least ten times. What it binds is unknown. Each cDNA molecule carried a unique molecular identifier. TCRdb analysed the 5' RACE reads with MiXCR anew, one entry per CDR3 protein. The sample includes 50,000 to 60,000 distinct CDR3 sequences, over 9.5% of them seen just once. Findings of the study overall: CD4 and private specificities were missed by VDJdb matching, which favored anti-spike CD8 responses.

The length of the CDR3 is 16 residues. J lost 6 bases, V lost 4 bases, and 13 bases had no gene match. Germline CDR1 reads MNHEY; CDR2 reads SVGAGI. The sequenced sample was whole blood. The clonotype was recovered from an adult who was a healthcare worker with PCR-confirmed SARS-CoV-2 infection or an uninfected control (not recorded which). This sequence joins TRBV6-5 and TRBJ2-7; 9 bases agree with TRBD1. The DNA of the CDR3 is TGTGCCAGCAGTTTCCGTTCCGGGACAGGGATTTCCGAGCAGTACTTC. Its protein product is CASSFRSGTGISEQYF.